The TCR beta chain described here comes from a study of blood T cell repertoires in COVID-19. This clone has a handful of counts. Clones were read by immunoSEQ multiplex PCR, and TCRdb kept only the in-frame ones, dropping some. Of approximately 300,000 clones in the sample, roughly 91% were seen once. The V gene's germline CDR1 is SGHRS and CDR2 YFSETQ. With V trimmed by 5 bases and J by 8 bases, 2 bases remained unmatched. The CDR3 consists of 12 residues. The receptor was isolated from a woman in her thirties with COVID-19, enrolled during active disease. The sequencing input was peripheral blood. The chain has TRBV5-1 and TRBJ1-4; 8 nucleotides agree with TRBD1. CDR3 sequence: CASRQGGEKLFF. The CDR3 bases are TGCGCCAGCAGACAGGGGGGCGAAAAACTGTTTTTT.